The 21 T cell receptor beta chains reported below all come from one sample, sequenced in a study of T cells after yellow fever vaccination. MiXCR, applied by TCRdb to the 5' RACE reads, yields one record per CDR3 protein. This sample has about 22,000 distinct CDR3 sequences, with 5.2% found just once. The input for sequencing was PBMCs, either bulk or a sorted T-cell subset (CD4+, CD8+, memory, or dextramer-sorted; not recorded which), taken about 41 days after the first yellow fever vaccination. All receptors come from a man younger than 30 who received the YFV17D yellow fever vaccine.

This clonotype was seen repeatedly, ten times or more. V is TRBV7-9 and J is TRBJ1-5, with TRBD1 matching over 9 bases. Per the germline V gene, CDR1 is SEHNR and CDR2 is FQNEAQ (reference sequence). The CDR3 length is 17 residues. Trimming removed 4 bases from V and 0 bases from J; junction bases left unmatched: 7. CDR3: CASSSGQGSSSNQPQHF. The CDR3 DNA reads as TGTGCCAGCAGCTCCGGACAGGGGAGTTCTAGCAATCAGCCCCAGCATTTT.

This clonotype was recorded at least ten times. The chain is built from TRBV6-2 or TRBV6-3 and TRBJ2-3, with 8 bases aligning to TRBD1. CDR1 is MNHEY, CDR2 SVGEGT, per germline. The CDR3 runs 14 residues. V lost 4 bases, J lost 2 bases, and 2 bases stayed unmatched. The CDR3 nucleotides are TGTGCCAGCAGTTTGGGACAGGCCACAGATACGCAGTATTTT. Translating it yields CASSLGQATDTQYF.

This clonotype has ten or more counts. The V call is TRBV24-1, the J call TRBJ2-1; no firm D call. This CDR3 is 14 amino acids long. Trimming removed 0 bases from V and 5 bases from J, with 7 bases in between. The germline CDR1 and CDR2 sequences are KGHDR and SFDVKD. The CDR3 reads CATSDLRTDNEQFF. In DNA, the CDR3 is TGTGCCACCAGTGATTTGAGGACCGACAATGAGCAGTTCTTC.

There are many counts of this clonotype. This sequence joins TRBV10-3 and TRBJ1-5, with a weak D call TRBD1 (5 bases). Between the trimmed V and J ends, which lost 2 bases and 5 bases, there was a span of 7 bases. Germline assignment: CDR1 ENHRY and CDR2 SYGVKD. There are 13 residues in the CDR3. CDR3 DNA sequence: TGTGCCATCAGTGAGGACAGCTATCAGCCCCAGCATTTT. This gives the protein CAISEDSYQPQHF.

This clonotype was picked up many times. The chain has TRBV7-6 and TRBJ2-3; 7 nucleotides match TRBD2. The CDR3 consists of 16 residues. Per the germline V gene, CDR1 is SGHVS and CDR2 is FNYEAQ. V dropped 4 bases and J dropped 3; count of bases not matched to a gene: 10. The CDR3 reads CASSSGLVGGTDTQYF. The CDR3 DNA sequence: TGTGCCAGCAGCTCAGGACTAGTTGGGGGGACAGATACGCAGTATTTT.

This clonotype was observed many times. The chain couples TRBV4-1 to TRBJ2-3; TRBD2 matches at 16 bases. V lost 0 bases and J lost 0; bases outside the gene matches: 3. The CDR3 loop spans 19 amino acids. CDR1 and CDR2 from the germline V gene are MGHRA and YSYEKL. The CDR3 here is CASSQDLGLAGGSTDTQYF. In DNA, the CDR3 is TGCGCCAGCAGCCAAGATCTGGGACTAGCGGGGGGGAGCACAGATACGCAGTATTTT.

This clonotype showed up many times. The genes are TRBV29-1 and TRBJ2-1, with D uncertain. In germline, CDR1 is SQVTM, CDR2 ANQGSEA. Trimming shortened V by 4 bases and J by 3 bases, and 13 bases separated the two germline ends. This CDR3 comprises 14 residues. CDR3: CSVVVLGLYNEQFF. The CDR3 nucleotides read TGCAGCGTTGTCGTCCTGGGCCTCTACAATGAGCAGTTCTTC.

In its sample, this clonotype was seen a few times. This chain connects TRBV5-1 to TRBJ1-1; TRBD1 matches at 7 bases. The CDR3 runs to 12 residues. The V segment lost 4 bases and the J segment 11 bases; nucleotides outside the gene matches: 8. CDR1 is SGHRS, CDR2 YFSETQ, per germline. In DNA, the CDR3 is TGCGCCAGCAGCCCGTCAGGGGGTACGGCTTTCTTT. It codes for CASSPSGGTAFF.

This clonotype appeared many times. V is TRBV6-1 and J is TRBJ2-5; TRBD1 or TRBD2 may be the D gene (6 bases each). From germline, CDR1 is MNHNS and CDR2 SASEGT. CDR3 length equals 13 residues. V shed 8 bases and J shed 4 bases, with 14 bases lying between them. Here the CDR3 reads CASGTGARETQYF. The CDR3 DNA is TGTGCCAGCGGGACGGGGGCTAGAGAGACCCAGTACTTC.

A remark on this clonotype: A single base separates this from a much larger clone, so it may be a read error. This sequence joins TRBV29-1 and TRBJ1-2; the match to TRBD1 covers 7 bases. The CDR3 sequence is 15 residues long. Looked up from germline, CDR1 is SQVTM and CDR2 is ANQGSEA. V lost 7 bases, J lost 3 bases, and 14 bases stayed unmatched. The CDR3 nucleotides read TGCAGCGCTGACTTCAGAGGGGGCACGGACTATGGCTACACCTTC. Translation: CSADFRGGTDYGYTF.

Remarks on this clonotype: A much bigger clone sits one base away, suggesting this may be a read error. The CDR3 is CASSESIGGAPIRRYF. The CDR3 nucleotides are TGCGCCAGCAGTGAGTCGATTGGGGGGGCCCCTATTCGGCGGTACTTC. This sequence joins TRBV10-1 and TRBJ2-7; D perhaps matches TRBD2 (7 bases). Germline V gives CDR1 WNHNN, CDR2 SYGVQD (reference sequence). Trimming removed 0 bases from V and 12 bases from J, with 24 bases in between. The CDR3 consists of 16 residues.

This clonotype was detected many times. V usage is TRBV18 and J usage is TRBJ2-5; 7 nucleotides match TRBD1. CDR1 and CDR2 from the germline V gene are KGHSH and LQKENI. The CDR3 totals 17 residues. With 3 bases clipped from V and 3 bases from J, the junction kept 13 bases outside the gene matches. Here the CDR3 DNA reads TGTGCCAGCTCACCCTGGGGCACAGGGGCGATAGAAGAGACCCAGTACTTC. Its translation: CASSPWGTGAIEETQYF.

This clonotype was picked up many times. The genes are TRBV29-1 and TRBJ2-6; maybe TRBD2 (5 bases). Germline V lookup: CDR1 SQVTM, CDR2 ANQGSEA. The CDR3 runs to 16 residues. With 4 bases removed from V and 1 base from J, the gap between germline ends came to 14 bases. The DNA for the CDR3 is TGCAGCGTTGGCACGGACTTCGAGTCTGGGGCCAACGTCCTGACTTTC. Translated, it gives CSVGTDFESGANVLTF.

This clonotype was detected many times. The rearrangement links TRBV7-8 to TRBJ2-1, with a possible D match to TRBD1 (6 bases). V was trimmed by 5 bases and J by 5 bases, leaving 19 bases between them. CDR3 length: 16 amino acids. CDR1 SGHVS and CDR2 FQNEAQ come from the germline V gene. CDR3 protein: CASSPGFGDKNNEQFF. The CDR3 DNA is TGTGCCAGCAGCCCGGGGTTTGGGGACAAGAACAATGAGCAGTTCTTC.

This clonotype has ten or more counts. This chain links TRBV11-2 with TRBJ2-7, with a weak D call TRBD2 (5 bases). Germline lookup yields CDR1 SGHAT and CDR2 FQNNGV. CDR3 length equals 15 residues. The V gene lost 5 bases and the J gene lost 2 bases, with 16 bases spanning the gap. DNA of the CDR3: TGTGCCAGCAGCCCACCGGCAGCAGCGGCCTACGAGCAGTACTTC. It encodes CASSPPAAAAYEQYF.

At least ten counts were recorded for this clonotype. This chain joins TRBV6-1 and TRBJ2-2; unclear D gene. V lost 2 bases and J lost 2, with 3 bases in between. The CDR3 loop spans 13 amino acids. Germline lookup yields CDR1 MNHNS and CDR2 SASEGT. The CDR3 sequence is CASSEPNTGELFF. The CDR3 coding sequence is TGTGCCAGCAGTGAACCAAACACCGGGGAGCTGTTTTTT.

This clonotype was detected ten times or more. The rearrangement links TRBV18 to TRBJ2-7; the match to TRBD2 covers 9 bases. Losses at the gene ends were 6 bases for V and 3 bases for J; bases not matched to a gene: 3. The CDR3 sequence is 13 residues long. The germline V gene encodes CDR1 KGHSH and CDR2 LQKENI. CDR3 amino acids: CASSSSGDYEQYV. The CDR3 DNA sequence: TGTGCCAGCTCGTCTAGCGGGGACTACGAGCAGTACGTC.

This clonotype was observed many times. The V gene is TRBV3-1, the J gene TRBJ2-3; D might be TRBD2 (5 bases). CDR3 size: 15 residues. The germline V gene has CDR1 LGHDT and CDR2 YNNKEL (reference sequence). Trimming removed 1 base from V and 5 bases from J, with 13 bases in between. The CDR3 loop reads CASSQAALAGDTQYF. The CDR3 nucleotides are TGTGCCAGCAGCCAAGCCGCGCTAGCAGGAGATACGCAGTATTTT.

This clonotype was found many times. V is TRBV25-1 and J is TRBJ2-2; 8 bases match TRBD1. V lost 4 bases to trimming and J lost 5 bases; unmatched junction nucleotides: 6. The CDR3 contains 15 residues. Germline V gene lookup returns CDR1 MGHDK and CDR2 SYGVNS. The CDR3 DNA reads as TGTGCCAGCAGTGCTGGACAGGGATGGACCGGGGAGCTGTTTTTT. Its protein product is CASSAGQGWTGELFF.

This clonotype has at least ten counts. The chain uses TRBV7-2 and TRBJ2-1; D is unresolved. The germline V gene has CDR1 SGHTA and CDR2 FQGNSA. The CDR3 is made up of 16 amino acids. Trimming cost V 2 bases and J 3 bases, with 14 bases left between them. The chain's CDR3 is CASSLFGRLYYNEQFF. The CDR3 DNA sequence: TGTGCCAGCAGCTTATTTGGTAGGCTCTACTACAATGAGCAGTTCTTC. Together with reference TRBV7-2 and TRBJ2-1, the CDR3 gives the full variable domain: GAGVSQSPSNKVTEKGKDVELRCDPISGHTALYWYRQSLGQGLEFLIYFQGNSAPDKSGLPSDRFSAERTGGSVSTLTIQRTQQEDSAVYLCASSLFGRLYYNEQFFGPGTRLTVL.

This clonotype was detected many times. This chain connects TRBV7-2 to TRBJ2-5; possible D gene TRBD1, 6 bases. The CDR3 has 12 residues. CDR1 and CDR2 from the germline V gene are SGHTA and FQGNSA. The V end was cut by 5 bases, the J end by 4 bases, with 8 bases between. CDR3 in DNA: TGTGCCAGCAGCCAGGGGATAGAGACCCAGTACTTC. Translated: CASSQGIETQYF.